Presented here are 19 T cell receptor beta chains from one specimen sequenced in a study of a mutant IDH1 vaccine in newly diagnosed glioma (dated by TCRdb to the early 2020s). These receptors' antigens are unknown. The library was built by means of the immunoSEQ multiplex PCR assay. TCRdb mirrors the immuneACCESS table, restricted to in-frame sequences. Some clones are absent from its copies; in checked studies, under half trace to an unresolved V gene, and the reason for the others is unknown. The sample yields around 54,000 clones; about nine tenths were counted once. Roughly 1.4% of the sample is held by the ten biggest clonotypes. According to the study, the label for this sample's time point signals: week 23, last vaccination. Each vaccine dose was 300 ug of a 20-mer mutant IDH1 peptide in Montanide, given subcutaneously with topical imiquimod. This specimen consisted of PBMCs, obtained from a glioma patient whose treatment included an IDH1 peptide vaccine. All receptors derive from a man in his forties with glioma.

For this clone: At the DNA level, this CDR3 is encoded by other sequences in the same sample as well. Here the CDR3 reads CASSPRIQPSGNTIYF. As DNA, the CDR3 is TGCGCCAGCAGCCCTAGGATACAACCCTCTGGAAACACCATATATTTT. This sequence joins TRBV4-3 and TRBJ1-3; D not resolved. Germline values: CDR1 LGHNA, CDR2 YSLEER. V was clipped by 4 bases and J by 0 bases, with 13 bases between them. CDR3 length: 16 residues.

This clone was counted only a few times. The J gene is TRBJ2-1, the V gene TRBV7-8; D is possibly TRBD1 (5 bases). Germline assignment: CDR1 SGHVS and CDR2 FQNEAQ. Trimming removed 3 bases at V and 4 bases at J, with 7 bases between. This CDR3 contains 13 residues. CDR3 sequence reads: CASSLQGYNEQFF. The CDR3 DNA is TGTGCCAGCAGCTTGCAGGGTTACAATGAGCAGTTCTTC. Looking up the rest from reference TRBV7-8 and TRBJ2-1 gives the full variable domain: GAGVSQSPRYKVAKRGQDVALRCDPISGHVSLFWYQQALGQGPEFLTYFQNEAQLDKSGLPSDRFFAERPEGSVSTLKIQRTQQEDSAVYLCASSLQGYNEQFFGPGTRLTVL.

The rearrangement joins TRBV7-2 to TRBJ2-2; D may be TRBD2 (6 bases). This CDR3 has 14 residues. CDR1 is SGHTA and CDR2 is FQGNSA in the germline V gene. Trimming left V 6 bases short and J 3 bases short, with 11 bases between. Here the CDR3 DNA reads TGTGCCAGCAGTTTGACTAGTCACACCGGGGAGCTGTTTTTT. Amino acid sequence: CASSLTSHTGELFF.

The chain has TRBV7-2 and TRBJ2-2; D is possibly TRBD1 (6 bases). The CDR3 contains 14 residues. The ends were cut back, 8 bases at V and 5 bases at J, with 15 bases in the middle. The germline V gene has CDR1 SGHTA and CDR2 FQGNSA. CDR3 sequence (DNA): TGTGCCAGCGGGGGCAGGGTAGAAACCGGGGAGCTGTTTTTT. It encodes CASGGRVETGELFF. Based on the CDR3 plus reference TRBV7-2 and TRBJ2-2, the full variable domain is GAGVSQSPSNKVTEKGKDVELRCDPISGHTALYWYRQSLGQGLEFLIYFQGNSAPDKSGLPSDRFSAERTGGSVSTLTIQRTQQEDSAVYLCASGGRVETGELFFGEGSRLTVL.

The chain joins TRBV7-9 to TRBJ1-5, with 8 bases aligning to TRBD1. The germline V gene encodes CDR1 SEHNR and CDR2 FQNEAQ (reference sequence). CDR3 size: 17 residues. Losses at the gene ends were 5 bases for V and 1 base for J; bases not matched to a gene: 10. In DNA form, the CDR3 reads TGTGCCAGCAGCCCCGGGGCAGGGGGCGCAAGCAATCAGCCCCAGCATTTT. It specifies CASSPGAGGASNQPQHF.

V gene TRBV10-3 combines with J gene TRBJ1-5, with D possibly being TRBD1 (5 bases). Germline V lookup: CDR1 ENHRY, CDR2 SYGVKD. The V end lost 5 bases, the J end lost 5 bases, and 10 bases lay between the germline ends. This CDR3 has 13 residues. Here the CDR3 reads CAISPVGHQPQHF. CDR3 nucleotide sequence: TGTGCCATCAGTCCTGTGGGGCATCAGCCCCAGCATTTT.

This clone came up once. J is TRBJ2-5 and V is TRBV18, with TRBD2 identical over 8 bases. V gave up 6 bases and J gave up 5 bases; unmatched junction bases: 11. This CDR3 spans 15 amino acids. Germline CDR1 reads KGHSH; CDR2 reads LQKENI. This CDR3 is CASSRSGSSGETQYF. DNA for the CDR3: TGTGCCAGCTCCCGGAGCGGGAGTAGTGGTGAGACCCAGTACTTC.

V gene TRBV5-6 combines with J gene TRBJ1-5; D may be TRBD1 (5 bases). The V and J ends lost 4 bases and 3 bases respectively, with 11 bases between them. The length of the CDR3 is 14 residues. Per the germline V gene, CDR1 is SGHDT and CDR2 is YYEEEE. CDR3 sequence (DNA): TGTGCCAGCAGCCCGGGGCCAACCAATCAGCCCCAGCATTTT. It translates to CASSPGPTNQPQHF.

V usage is TRBV4-1 and J usage is TRBJ2-1; D is undetermined. V was pared by 1 base and J by 10 bases, with 8 bases between. This CDR3 spans 12 amino acids. The germline V gene has CDR1 MGHRA and CDR2 YSYEKL. The CDR3 region is CASSQVATEQFF. The DNA for the CDR3 is TGCGCCAGCAGCCAAGTCGCGACAGAGCAGTTCTTC.

The chain uses TRBV6-5 and TRBJ2-5; D is perhaps TRBD1 or TRBD2 (5 bases each). Between the trimmed V and J ends, which lost 2 bases and 5 bases, there was a span of 12 bases. The CDR3 contains 14 residues. CDR1 is MNHEY, CDR2 SVGAGI, per germline. CDR3 nucleotides: TGTGCCAGCAGTTACCTGGGGGTTGAGGAGACCCAGTACTTC. Translating gives CASSYLGVEETQYF.

The rearrangement joins TRBV7-2 to TRBJ1-3; 7 bases match TRBD1. CDR1 SGHTA and CDR2 FQGNSA come from the germline V gene. The CDR3 sequence is 16 residues long. V shed 5 bases and J 4 bases; nucleotides not matched to a gene: 11. In nucleotides, the CDR3 is TGTGCCAGCAGCGGAGAATTACAGGGGATCGGAAACACCATATATTTT. It specifies CASSGELQGIGNTIYF.

The count of this clone is one. The chain employs TRBV19 and TRBJ2-1; D not resolved. Trimming removed 1 base from V and 5 bases from J, with 6 bases in between. The CDR3 is 13 residues long. Germline V gene lookup returns CDR1 LNHDA and CDR2 SQIVND (reference sequence). The chain's CDR3 is CASSIVEHNEQFF. The CDR3 nucleotides are TGTGCCAGTAGTATAGTCGAACACAATGAGCAGTTCTTC.

The chain has TRBV6-5 and TRBJ2-7, with unresolved D. The CDR3 is made up of 12 amino acids. From germline, CDR1 is MNHEY and CDR2 SVGAGI. The germline V and J ends were trimmed by 6 bases and 0 bases, with 6 bases remaining between them. The CDR3 region has the DNA TGTGCCAGCAGCCGGAGCTCCTACGAGCAGTACTTC. Protein sequence: CASSRSSYEQYF.

The rearrangement joins TRBV5-4 to TRBJ1-1; the D is unclear. Germline V gene lookup returns CDR1 SGHNT and CDR2 YYREEE (reference sequence). V lost 4 bases and J 3 bases, leaving 10 bases between the germline ends. The CDR3 loop spans 13 amino acids. The CDR3 DNA reads as TGTGCCAGCAGCCCGCCCTCTGACACTGAAGCTTTCTTT. Protein product: CASSPPSDTEAFF.

The chain recombines TRBV27 with TRBJ2-7; 7 nucleotides line up with TRBD2. Looked up from germline, CDR1 is MNHEY and CDR2 is SMNVEV (reference sequence). This CDR3 comprises 13 residues. The junction had 6 bases not matched to a gene; V was cut back by 7 bases and J by 3 bases. As DNA, the CDR3 is TGTGCCAGCAACTCCGGGACTAACTACGAGCAGTACTTC. Translation: CASNSGTNYEQYF.

The chain carries TRBV21-1 and TRBJ1-6. TRBV21-1 is flagged as a pseudogene. The length of the CDR3 is 15 residues. The CDR3 DNA reads as TGTGCCAGCAGCAAAGGGCGGGGGCCCAATTCACCCCTCCACTTT. This sequence encodes CASSKGRGPNSPLHF.

The rearrangement links TRBV10-3 to TRBJ2-5, with D perhaps matching TRBD1 or TRBD2 (6 bases each). Germline assignment: CDR1 ENHRY and CDR2 SYGVKD. The ends were cut back, 6 bases at V and 1 base at J, with 15 bases in the middle. The CDR3 runs 15 residues. Here the CDR3 DNA reads TGTGCCATCAGGGGGGGCACAGACTTCCAAGAGACCCAGTACTTC. Its protein is CAIRGGTDFQETQYF.

This sequence joins TRBV5-1 and TRBJ2-5; 7 bases align to TRBD1. This CDR3 spans 15 amino acids. Germline assignment: CDR1 SGHRS and CDR2 YFSETQ. After removal of 6 bases from V and 2 bases from J, the junction contained 10 bases not matched to a gene. The CDR3 DNA sequence: TGCGCCAGCAACCGACAGGGTATGAGGCAAGAGACCCAGTACTTC. Protein sequence: CASNRQGMRQETQYF.

V usage is TRBV5-1 and J usage is TRBJ2-7, with TRBD2 identical over 16 bases. The CDR3 is 18 residues long. Germline V CDR1 and CDR2: SGHRS, YFSETQ. With 0 bases clipped from V and 10 bases from J, the junction kept 13 bases outside the gene matches. The CDR3 DNA follows: TGCGCCAGCAGCTTGGCCGGGACAGGGGGACTAGCGGGAGGGAAACAGTACTTC. Its translation is CASSLAGTGGLAGGKQYF. Drawing the rest from reference TRBV5-1 and TRBJ2-7, the complete variable domain is KAGVTQTPRYLIKTRGQQVTLSCSPISGHRSVSWYQQTPGQGLQFLFEYFSETQRNKGNFPGRFSGRQFSNSRSEMNVSTLELGDSALYLCASSLAGTGGLAGGKQYFGPGTRLTVT.